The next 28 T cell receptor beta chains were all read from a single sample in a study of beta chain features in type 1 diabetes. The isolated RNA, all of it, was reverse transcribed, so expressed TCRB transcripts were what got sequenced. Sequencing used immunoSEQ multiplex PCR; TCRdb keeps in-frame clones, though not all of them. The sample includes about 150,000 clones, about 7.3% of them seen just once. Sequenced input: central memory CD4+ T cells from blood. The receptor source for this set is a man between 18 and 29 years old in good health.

The CDR3 loop is CASSFYEQYF. The CDR3 DNA follows: TGTGCCAGCAGCTTCTACGAGCAGTACTTC. The chain carries TRBV2 and TRBJ2-7; the D is unclear. With 6 bases removed from V and 3 bases from J, the gap between germline ends came to 3 bases. Germline V gene sequence: CDR1 SNHLY, CDR2 FYNNEI. The CDR3 is made up of 10 amino acids.

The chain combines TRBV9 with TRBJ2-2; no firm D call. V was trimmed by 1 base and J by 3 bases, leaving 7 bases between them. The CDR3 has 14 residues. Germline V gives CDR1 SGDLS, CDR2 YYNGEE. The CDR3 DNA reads TGTGCCAGCAGCGTATCGCCGGACACCGGGGAGCTGTTTTTT. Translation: CASSVSPDTGELFF.

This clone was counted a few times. The CDR3 nucleotides are TGTGCCAGTGCCCGGGACAGGGGTTCCTACGAGCAGTACTTC. Protein sequence: CASARDRGSYEQYF. The genes are TRBV19 and TRBJ2-7, with TRBD1 identical over 10 bases. The CDR3 contains 14 residues. With 8 bases clipped from V and 1 base from J, the junction kept 5 bases outside the gene matches. Germline CDR1 and CDR2: LNHDA and SQIVND (reference sequence).

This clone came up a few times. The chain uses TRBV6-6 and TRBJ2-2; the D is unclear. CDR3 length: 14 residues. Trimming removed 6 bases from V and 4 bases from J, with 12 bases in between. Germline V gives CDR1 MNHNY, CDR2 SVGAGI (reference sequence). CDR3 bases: TGTGCCAGCAGACTTACCGACATCACCGGGGAGCTGTTTTTT. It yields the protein CASRLTDITGELFF.

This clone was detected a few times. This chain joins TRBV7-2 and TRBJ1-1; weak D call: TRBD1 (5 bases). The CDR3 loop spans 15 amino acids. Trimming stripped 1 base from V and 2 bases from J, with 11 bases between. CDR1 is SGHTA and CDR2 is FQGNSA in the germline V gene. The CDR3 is CASSLERGVNTEAFF. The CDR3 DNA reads TGTGCCAGCAGCTTAGAACGGGGGGTAAACACTGAAGCTTTCTTT. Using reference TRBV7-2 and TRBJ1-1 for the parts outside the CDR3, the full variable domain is GAGVSQSPSNKVTEKGKDVELRCDPISGHTALYWYRQSLGQGLEFLIYFQGNSAPDKSGLPSDRFSAERTGGSVSTLTIQRTQQEDSAVYLCASSLERGVNTEAFFGQGTRLTVV.

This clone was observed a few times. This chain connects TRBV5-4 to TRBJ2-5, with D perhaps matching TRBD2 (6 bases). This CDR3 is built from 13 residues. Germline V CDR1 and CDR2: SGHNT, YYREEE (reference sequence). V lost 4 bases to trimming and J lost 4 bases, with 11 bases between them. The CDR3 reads CASSRTEGETQYF. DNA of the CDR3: TGTGCCAGCAGCCGCACGGAGGGAGAGACCCAGTACTTC.

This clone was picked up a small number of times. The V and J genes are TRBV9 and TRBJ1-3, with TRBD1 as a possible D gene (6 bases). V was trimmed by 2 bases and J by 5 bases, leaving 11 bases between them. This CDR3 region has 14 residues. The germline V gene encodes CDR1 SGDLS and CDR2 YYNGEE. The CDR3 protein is CASSVDQGRNTIYF. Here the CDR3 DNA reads TGTGCCAGCAGCGTCGACCAGGGGAGAAACACCATATATTTT.

The CDR3 here is CASSLEAGNTEAFF. CDR3 coding DNA: TGTGCCAGCAGCTTAGAAGCGGGAAACACTGAAGCTTTCTTT. The rearrangement uses TRBV7-3 and TRBJ1-1; D not certain. V dropped 2 bases and J dropped 2 bases, with 9 bases sitting between them. This CDR3 has 14 residues. Germline CDR1 is SGHTA and CDR2 is FQGTGA. The entire variable domain, with the rest obtained from reference TRBV7-3 and TRBJ1-1, is as follows: GAGVSQTPSNKVTEKGKYVELRCDPISGHTALYWYRQSLGQGPEFLIYFQGTGAADDSGLPNDRFFAVRPEGSVSTLKIQRTERGDSAVYLCASSLEAGNTEAFFGQGTRLTVV.

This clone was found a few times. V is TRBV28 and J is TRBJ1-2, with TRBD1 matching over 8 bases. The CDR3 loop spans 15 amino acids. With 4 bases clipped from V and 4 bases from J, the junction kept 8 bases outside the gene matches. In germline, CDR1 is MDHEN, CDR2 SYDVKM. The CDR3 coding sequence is TGTGCCAGCAGTTCTCGTTTCCAGGGGGCCTATGGCTACACCTTC. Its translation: CASSSRFQGAYGYTF.

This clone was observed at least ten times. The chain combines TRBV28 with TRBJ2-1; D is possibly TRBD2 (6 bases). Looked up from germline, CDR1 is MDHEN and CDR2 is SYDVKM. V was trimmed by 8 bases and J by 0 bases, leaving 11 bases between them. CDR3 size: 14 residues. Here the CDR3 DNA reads TGTGCCAGCTTCCGGGGGAGCTCCTACAATGAGCAGTTCTTC. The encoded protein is CASFRGSSYNEQFF.

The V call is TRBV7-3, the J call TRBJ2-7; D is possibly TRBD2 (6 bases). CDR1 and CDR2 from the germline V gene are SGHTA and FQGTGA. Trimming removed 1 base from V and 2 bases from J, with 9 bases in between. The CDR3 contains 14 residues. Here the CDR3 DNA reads TGTGCCAGCAGCTTAAATGGAGGGCCCTACGAGCAGTACTTC. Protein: CASSLNGGPYEQYF.

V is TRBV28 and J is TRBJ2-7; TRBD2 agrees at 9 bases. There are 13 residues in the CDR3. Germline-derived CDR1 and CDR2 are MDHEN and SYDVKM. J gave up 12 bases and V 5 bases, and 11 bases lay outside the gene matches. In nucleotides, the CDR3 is TGTGCCAGCAGTCCCCAATCCAGGACTAGCGTGTACTTC. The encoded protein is CASSPQSRTSVYF. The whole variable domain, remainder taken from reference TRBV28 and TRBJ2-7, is DVKVTQSSRYLVKRTGEKVFLECVQDMDHENMFWYRQDPGLGLRLIYFSYDVKMKEKGDIPEGYSVSREKKERFSLILESASTNQTSMYLCASSPQSRTSVYFGPGTRLTVT.

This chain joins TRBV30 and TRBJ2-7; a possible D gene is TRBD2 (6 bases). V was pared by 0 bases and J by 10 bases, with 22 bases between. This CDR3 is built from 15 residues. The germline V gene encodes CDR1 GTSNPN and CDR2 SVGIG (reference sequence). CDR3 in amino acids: CAWSVSGAGPAGQYF. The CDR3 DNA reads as TGTGCCTGGAGTGTGTCGGGAGCGGGCCCTGCAGGACAGTACTTC.

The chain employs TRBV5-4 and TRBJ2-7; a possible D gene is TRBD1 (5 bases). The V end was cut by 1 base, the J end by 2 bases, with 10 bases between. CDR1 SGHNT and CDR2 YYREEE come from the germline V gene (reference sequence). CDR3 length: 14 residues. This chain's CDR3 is CASSLQQGAYEQYF. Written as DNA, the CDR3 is TGTGCCAGCAGCTTGCAGCAGGGTGCCTACGAGCAGTACTTC.

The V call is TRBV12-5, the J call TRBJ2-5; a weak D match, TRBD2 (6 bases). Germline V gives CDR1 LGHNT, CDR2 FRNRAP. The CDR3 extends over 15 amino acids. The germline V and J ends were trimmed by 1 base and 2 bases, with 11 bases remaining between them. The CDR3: CASGLGDSGQETQYF. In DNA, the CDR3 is TGTGCTAGTGGTTTGGGGGATAGCGGTCAAGAGACCCAGTACTTC.

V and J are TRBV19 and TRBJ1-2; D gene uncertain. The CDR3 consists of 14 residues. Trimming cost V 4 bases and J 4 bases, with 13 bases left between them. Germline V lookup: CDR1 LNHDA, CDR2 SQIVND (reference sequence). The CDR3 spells CASSTRIASYGYTF. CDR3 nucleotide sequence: TGTGCCAGTAGTACAAGAATAGCCAGCTATGGCTACACCTTC.

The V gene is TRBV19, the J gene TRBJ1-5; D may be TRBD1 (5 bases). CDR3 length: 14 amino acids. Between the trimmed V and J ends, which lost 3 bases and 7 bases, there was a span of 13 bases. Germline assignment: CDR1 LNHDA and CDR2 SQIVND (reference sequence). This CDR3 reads CASSIQGWEQPQHF. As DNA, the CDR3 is TGTGCCAGTAGTATTCAGGGTTGGGAACAGCCCCAGCATTTT.

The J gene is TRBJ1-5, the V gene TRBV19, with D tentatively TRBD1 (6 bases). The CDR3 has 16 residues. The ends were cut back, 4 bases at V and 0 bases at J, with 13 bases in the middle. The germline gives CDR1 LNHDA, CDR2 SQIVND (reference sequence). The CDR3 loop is CASSKGHQYSNQPQHF. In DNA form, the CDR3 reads TGTGCCAGTAGTAAGGGACACCAATATAGCAATCAGCCCCAGCATTTT. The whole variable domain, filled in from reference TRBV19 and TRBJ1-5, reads DGGITQSPKYLFRKEGQNVTLSCEQNLNHDAMYWYRQDPGQGLRLIYYSQIVNDFQKGDIAEGYSVSREKKESFPLTVTSAQKNPTAFYLCASSKGHQYSNQPQHFGDGTRLSIL.

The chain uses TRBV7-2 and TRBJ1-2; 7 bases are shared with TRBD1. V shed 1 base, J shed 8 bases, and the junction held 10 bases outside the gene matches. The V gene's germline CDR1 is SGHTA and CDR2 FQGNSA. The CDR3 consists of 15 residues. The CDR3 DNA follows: TGTGCCAGCAGCTTAGGAGGGGGCCTCTGGGGAGGCTACACCTTC. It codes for CASSLGGGLWGGYTF.

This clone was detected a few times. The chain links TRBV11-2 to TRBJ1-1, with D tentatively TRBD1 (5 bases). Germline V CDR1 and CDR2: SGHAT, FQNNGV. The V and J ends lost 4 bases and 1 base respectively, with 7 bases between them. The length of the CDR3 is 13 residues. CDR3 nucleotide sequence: TGTGCCAGCAGCTGGGGCAGGAACACTGAAGCTTTCTTT. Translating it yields CASSWGRNTEAFF.

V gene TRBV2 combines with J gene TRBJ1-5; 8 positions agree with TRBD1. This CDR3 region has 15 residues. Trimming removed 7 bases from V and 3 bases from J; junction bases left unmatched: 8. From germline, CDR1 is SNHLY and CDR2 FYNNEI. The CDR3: CASTQTGALNQPQHF. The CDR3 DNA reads TGTGCCAGCACCCAGACAGGGGCCCTCAATCAGCCCCAGCATTTT.

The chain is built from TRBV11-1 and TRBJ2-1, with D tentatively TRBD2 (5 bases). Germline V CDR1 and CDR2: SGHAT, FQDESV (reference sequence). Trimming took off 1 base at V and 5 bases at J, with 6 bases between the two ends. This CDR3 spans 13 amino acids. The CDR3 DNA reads TGTGCCAGCAGCTTAGTCGGGGACAATGAGCAGTTCTTC. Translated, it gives CASSLVGDNEQFF.

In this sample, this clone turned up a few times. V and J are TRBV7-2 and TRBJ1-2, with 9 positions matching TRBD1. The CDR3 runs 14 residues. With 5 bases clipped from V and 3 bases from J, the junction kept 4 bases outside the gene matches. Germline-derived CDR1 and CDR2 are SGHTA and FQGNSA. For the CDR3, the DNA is TGTGCCAGCAGCCAGTGGACAGGGGACTATGGCTACACCTTC. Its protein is CASSQWTGDYGYTF. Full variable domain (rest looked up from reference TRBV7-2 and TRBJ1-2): GAGVSQSPSNKVTEKGKDVELRCDPISGHTALYWYRQSLGQGLEFLIYFQGNSAPDKSGLPSDRFSAERTGGSVSTLTIQRTQQEDSAVYLCASSQWTGDYGYTFGSGTRLTVV.

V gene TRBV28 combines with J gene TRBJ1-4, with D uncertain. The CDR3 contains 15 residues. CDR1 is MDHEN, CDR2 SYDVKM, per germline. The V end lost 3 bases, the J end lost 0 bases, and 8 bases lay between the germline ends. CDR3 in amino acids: CASSFISATNEKLFF. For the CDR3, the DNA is TGTGCCAGCAGTTTCATCTCAGCAACTAATGAAAAACTGTTTTTT.

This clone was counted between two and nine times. CDR3 in amino acids: CASSIQGPGANVLTF. DNA of the CDR3: TGTGCCAGTAGTATACAGGGCCCTGGGGCCAACGTCCTGACTTTC. The chain couples TRBV19 to TRBJ2-6; D may be TRBD1 (5 bases). Germline V gene lookup returns CDR1 LNHDA and CDR2 SQIVND (reference sequence). Trimming removed 2 bases at V and 2 bases at J, with 7 bases between. CDR3 length: 15 amino acids.

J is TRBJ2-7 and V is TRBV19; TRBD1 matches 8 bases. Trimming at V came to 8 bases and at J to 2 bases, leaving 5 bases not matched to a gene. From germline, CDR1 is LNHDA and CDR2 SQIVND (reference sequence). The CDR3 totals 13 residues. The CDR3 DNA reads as TGTGCCAGTCGACAGGGGTTGACCTACGAGCAGTACTTC. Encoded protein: CASRQGLTYEQYF.

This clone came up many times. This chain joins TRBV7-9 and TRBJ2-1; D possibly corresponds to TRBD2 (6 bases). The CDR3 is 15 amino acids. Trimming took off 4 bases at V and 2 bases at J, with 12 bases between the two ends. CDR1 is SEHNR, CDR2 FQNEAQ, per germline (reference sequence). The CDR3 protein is CASSSPEGAYNEQFF. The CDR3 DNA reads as TGTGCCAGCAGCTCTCCGGAGGGCGCCTACAATGAGCAGTTCTTC.

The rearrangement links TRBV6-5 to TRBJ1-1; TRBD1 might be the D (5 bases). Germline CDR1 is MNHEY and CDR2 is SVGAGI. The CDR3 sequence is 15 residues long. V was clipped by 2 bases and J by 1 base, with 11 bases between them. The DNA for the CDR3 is TGTGCCAGCAGTTACCAGGGTCAGGCGAACACTGAAGCTTTCTTT. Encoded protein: CASSYQGQANTEAFF.